The 32 T cell receptor beta chains below come from one sample, sequenced in a study of T cell changes during pregnancy in multiple sclerosis. Profiling relied on immunoSEQ multiplex PCR, and the TCRdb table lists in-frame clones only, not all of them. This table holds around 100,000 clones, about 94% found once. Sequenced here: peripheral blood, sampled in the third trimester of pregnancy. The receptor source for this set is a female donor with multiple sclerosis, enrolled in a pregnancy study.

The CDR3, as DNA: TGTGCCAGCTCCAGGGACAGCGGCAATCAGCCCCAGCATTTT. Translated: CASSRDSGNQPQHF. V is TRBV6-1 and J is TRBJ1-5, with 7 nucleotides matching TRBD1. The CDR3 runs to 14 residues. After removal of 8 bases from V and 2 bases from J, the junction contained 6 bases not matched to a gene. Germline CDR1 is MNHNS and CDR2 is SASEGT.

This rearrangement joins TRBV6-1 to TRBJ2-3, with TRBD1 matching over 10 bases. J was trimmed by 7 bases and V by 2 bases; bases with no gene match: 6. The CDR3 sequence is 15 residues long. From germline, CDR1 is MNHNS and CDR2 SASEGT. The CDR3 region is CASSEFRDRGNTQYF. The CDR3 DNA reads TGTGCCAGCAGTGAATTTCGGGACAGGGGTAATACGCAGTATTTT.

This sequence joins TRBV7-9 and TRBJ2-2, with no clear D. The CDR3 length is 14 residues. V lost 5 bases and J lost 1, with 8 bases in between. The V gene's germline CDR1 is SEHNR and CDR2 FQNEAQ (reference sequence). The CDR3: CASSVGLNTGELFF. CDR3 nucleotide sequence: TGTGCCAGCAGCGTCGGGTTGAACACCGGGGAGCTGTTTTTT.

This clone was recorded a few times. The rearrangement joins TRBV2 to TRBJ1-1; D is uncertain. The V end was cut by 2 bases, the J end by 7 bases, with 8 bases between. The CDR3 runs 12 residues. Germline V lookup: CDR1 SNHLY, CDR2 FYNNEI. The CDR3 sequence: CASSELQIEAFF. The CDR3 nucleotides are TGTGCCAGCAGTGAACTCCAGATTGAAGCTTTCTTT.

The V and J genes are TRBV6-5 and TRBJ1-2; D is perhaps TRBD1 (5 bases). V shed 6 bases and J shed 8 bases, with 22 bases lying between them. This CDR3 has 15 amino acids. Germline CDR1 is MNHEY and CDR2 is SVGAGI. As DNA, the CDR3 is TGTGCCAGCAGAACTCTACAGGACCCGCTACGAGGCTACACCTTC. Protein sequence: CASRTLQDPLRGYTF.

V usage is TRBV7-2 and J usage is TRBJ1-6; 10 bases line up with TRBD1. Germline V gene sequence: CDR1 SGHTA, CDR2 FQGNSA. With 1 base clipped from V and 9 bases from J, the junction kept 3 bases outside the gene matches. The CDR3 sequence is 15 residues long. The CDR3 region is CASSLEGQGLSPLHF. The CDR3 region has the DNA TGTGCCAGCAGCTTAGAGGGACAGGGGCTTTCACCCCTCCACTTT.

The genes are TRBV5-1 and TRBJ2-7; 9 positions match TRBD1. V lost 0 bases and J lost 5; bases outside the gene matches: 3. Germline V gene data show CDR1 as SGHRS and CDR2 as YFSETQ. CDR3 length: 14 amino acids. The DNA of the CDR3 is TGCGCCAGCAGCTTGGGAGGGACAGGGAACGAGCAGTACTTC. Translation gives CASSLGGTGNEQYF.

The chain links TRBV30 to TRBJ1-1; no definite D call. The germline gives CDR1 GTSNPN, CDR2 SVGIG (reference sequence). V was clipped by 8 bases and J by 3 bases, with 16 bases between them. The CDR3 runs 13 residues. The CDR3 sequence: CAQSEQPDTEAFF. The CDR3 bases are TGTGCCCAGAGTGAACAGCCAGACACTGAAGCTTTCTTT.

This clone was counted once. The chain carries TRBV6-6 and TRBJ2-3, with 7 bases identical to TRBD1. With V trimmed by 6 bases and J by 3 bases, 12 bases remained unmatched. The CDR3 runs 16 residues. Germline CDR1 is MNHNY and CDR2 is SVGAGI (reference sequence). The CDR3 spells CASRYPTGDRTDTQYF. In DNA form, the CDR3 reads TGTGCCAGCAGATACCCTACAGGGGACCGGACAGATACGCAGTATTTT.

This chain joins TRBV7-9 and TRBJ1-1; 9 nucleotides agree with TRBD1. The CDR3 has 16 amino acids. V shed 5 bases, J shed 3 bases, and the junction held 10 bases outside the gene matches. Germline values: CDR1 SEHNR, CDR2 FQNEAQ (reference sequence). The DNA of the CDR3 is TGTGCCAGCAGCCTCCCCCGGGACAGGGAAGACACTGAAGCTTTCTTT. This encodes CASSLPRDREDTEAFF.

In DNA form, the CDR3 reads TGTGCCAGCAGTTCTGCGGGAGTGAGCTCCTACGAGCAGTACTTC. It codes for CASSSAGVSSYEQYF. This chain joins TRBV27 and TRBJ2-7; 7 nucleotides agree with TRBD2. Unmatched junction bases numbered 6, after V lost 4 bases and J lost 0 bases. This CDR3 is built from 15 residues. Germline assignment: CDR1 MNHEY and CDR2 SMNVEV (reference sequence).

The rearrangement joins TRBV7-6 to TRBJ2-7, with 11 bases lining up with TRBD2. The length of the CDR3 is 15 residues. V was clipped by 5 bases and J by 1 base; unmatched bases: 4. CDR1 is SGHVS and CDR2 is FNYEAQ in the germline V gene. The DNA of the CDR3 is TGTGCCAGCAGCGCATCTAGCGGGGGGTCCTACGAGCAGTACTTC. Protein product: CASSASSGGSYEQYF.

The genes are TRBV5-1 and TRBJ2-5; the match to TRBD2 covers 12 bases. CDR1 SGHRS and CDR2 YFSETQ come from the germline V gene. The CDR3 runs 16 residues. V gave up 5 bases and J gave up 0 bases; unmatched junction bases: 5. CDR3 region: CASSSWTSGNQETQYF. CDR3 coding DNA: TGCGCCAGCAGTTCCTGGACTAGCGGGAACCAAGAGACCCAGTACTTC.

In nucleotides, the CDR3 is TGTGCCAGCAGCGGTGACAGGGCAAATGAGCAGTTCTTC. Translating gives CASSGDRANEQFF. The chain couples TRBV9 to TRBJ2-1; 7 bases fit TRBD1. CDR1 and CDR2 (germline): SGDLS, YYNGEE. The CDR3 extends over 13 amino acids. V was pared by 3 bases and J by 7 bases, with 4 bases of the junction left unmatched. The full variable domain, with the rest looked up from reference TRBV9 and TRBJ2-1, is DSGVTQTPKHLITATGQRVTLRCSPRSGDLSVYWYQQSLDQGLQFLIQYYNGEERAKGNILERFSAQQFPDLHSELNLSSLELGDSALYFCASSGDRANEQFFGPGTRLTVL.

V gene TRBV27 combines with J gene TRBJ2-3; possible D gene TRBD2, 6 bases. Deletions cut 8 bases from V and 0 bases from J, with 15 bases between. The germline V gene encodes CDR1 MNHEY and CDR2 SMNVEV (reference sequence). The CDR3 has 15 residues. CDR3 coding DNA: TGTGCCAGCCGGAGGGACTGGCTTAGCACAGATACGCAGTATTTT. Amino acid sequence: CASRRDWLSTDTQYF.

The chain recombines TRBV5-4 with TRBJ2-7, with 10 nucleotides matching TRBD2. The CDR3 consists of 16 residues. After removal of 4 bases from V and 1 base from J, the junction contained 8 bases not matched to a gene. The germline CDR1 and CDR2 sequences are SGHNT and YYREEE (reference sequence). CDR3: CASSRILAGESYEQYF. CDR3 nucleotide sequence: TGTGCCAGCAGCCGAATCCTAGCGGGAGAATCCTACGAGCAGTACTTC.

The chain has TRBV6-1 and TRBJ2-2, with 8 bases matching TRBD2. After removal of 10 bases from V and 2 bases from J, the junction contained 6 bases not matched to a gene. In germline, CDR1 is MNHNS, CDR2 SASEGT. This CDR3 spans 14 amino acids. CDR3 nucleotides: TGTGCCACGGTAGCGGGAACCAACACCGGGGAGCTGTTTTTT. It is translated as CATVAGTNTGELFF.

The chain employs TRBV7-6 and TRBJ2-1, with 10 bases identical to TRBD2. With 1 base clipped from V and 2 bases from J, the junction kept 5 bases outside the gene matches. The germline V gene encodes CDR1 SGHVS and CDR2 FNYEAQ. CDR3 length: 17 residues. CDR3 DNA sequence: TGTGCCAGCAGCTTAGACCCTAGCGGGAGCACCTACAATGAGCAGTTCTTC. Translating it yields CASSLDPSGSTYNEQFF.

The chain has TRBV10-3 and TRBJ1-1, with 8 nucleotides matching TRBD1. Per the germline V gene, CDR1 is ENHRY and CDR2 is SYGVKD. CDR3 length: 13 amino acids. Trimming at V came to 7 bases and at J to 5 bases, leaving 6 bases not matched to a gene. The CDR3 loop reads CAITSDRATEAFF. As DNA, the CDR3 is TGTGCCATCACCTCGGACAGGGCGACTGAAGCTTTCTTT.

The rearrangement uses TRBV9 and TRBJ2-3; D is unclear. The germline V and J ends were trimmed by 1 base and 2 bases, with 14 bases remaining between them. CDR3 size: 16 residues. The V gene's germline CDR1 is SGDLS and CDR2 YYNGEE. The CDR3 loop is CASSVPKDTYTDTQYF. The CDR3, as DNA: TGTGCCAGCAGCGTACCCAAAGACACGTACACAGATACGCAGTATTTT. The complete variable domain, with remaining parts taken from reference TRBV9 and TRBJ2-3, reads DSGVTQTPKHLITATGQRVTLRCSPRSGDLSVYWYQQSLDQGLQFLIQYYNGEERAKGNILERFSAQQFPDLHSELNLSSLELGDSALYFCASSVPKDTYTDTQYFGPGTRLTVL.

The genes are TRBV29-1 and TRBJ1-1; 7 bases are a match to TRBD1. CDR3 length: 13 residues. Germline values: CDR1 SQVTM, CDR2 ANQGSEA. J was trimmed by 1 base and V by 7 bases; bases with no gene match: 6. The CDR3 region is CSAAGTANTEAFF. CDR3 DNA: TGCAGCGCCGCAGGGACAGCGAACACTGAAGCTTTCTTT.

This clone was seen a single time. The V and J genes are TRBV25-1 and TRBJ1-2; TRBD1 matches 9 bases. Germline CDR1 MGHDK, CDR2 SYGVNS. V was clipped by 5 bases and J by 6 bases; unmatched bases: 10. The CDR3 consists of 15 residues. CDR3 nucleotide sequence: TGTGCCAGCAGTACAATGTCCCGGGACAGGGATGGCTACACCTTC. Translated, it gives CASSTMSRDRDGYTF.

This chain joins TRBV12-5 and TRBJ2-1; D not certain. This CDR3 is built from 12 residues. Trimming shortened V by 1 base and J by 7 bases, and 5 bases separated the two germline ends. Germline loops: CDR1 LGHNT, CDR2 FRNRAP. CDR3 nucleotide sequence: TGTGCTAGTGGTTTGGCAGTAAATGAGCAGTTCTTC. It specifies CASGLAVNEQFF.

Turning to this clone: An end of the junction does not agree with germline; a read error may underlie this. The chain has TRBV30 and TRBJ1-4, with a weak D call TRBD1 (5 bases). The germline V gene has CDR1 GTSNPN and CDR2 SVGIG (reference sequence). CDR3 length: 11 residues. DNA of the CDR3: TGCGTGGCAGGGCGGATTGAAAAACTGTTTTTT. Its protein product is CVAGRIEKLFF.

V and J are TRBV6-1 and TRBJ2-7; 7 bases agree with TRBD2. The CDR3 runs to 15 residues. Germline V gene data show CDR1 as MNHNS and CDR2 as SASEGT. V was clipped by 3 bases and J by 1 base; unmatched bases: 6. The CDR3 loop is CASSDPGGPSYEQYF. CDR3 DNA sequence: TGTGCCAGCAGTGATCCGGGGGGTCCTTCCTACGAGCAGTACTTC.

The rearrangement uses TRBV19 and TRBJ2-1; 10 nucleotides align to TRBD1. J gave up 5 bases and V 1 base, and 5 bases lay outside the gene matches. Per germline, CDR1 LNHDA and CDR2 SQIVND (reference sequence). The CDR3 contains 16 residues. The DNA of the CDR3 is TGTGCCAGTAGTATAGGGACCGGGACAGGGGACAATGAGCAGTTCTTC. Its translation: CASSIGTGTGDNEQFF.

The chain joins TRBV6-1 to TRBJ1-1; tentative D call: TRBD1 (6 bases). CDR3 length equals 14 residues. The germline CDR1 and CDR2 sequences are MNHNS and SASEGT. Between the trimmed V and J ends, which lost 3 bases and 2 bases, there was a span of 10 bases. The CDR3 is CASSDPGVNTEAFF. In DNA, the CDR3 is TGTGCCAGCAGTGACCCAGGGGTTAACACTGAAGCTTTCTTT.

This chain connects TRBV30 to TRBJ1-2; 9 nucleotides agree with TRBD1. CDR3 length: 15 amino acids. Germline values: CDR1 GTSNPN, CDR2 SVGIG (reference sequence). With 3 bases clipped from V and 2 bases from J, the junction kept 7 bases outside the gene matches. The CDR3 loop is CAWSPDGTGNYGYTF. The DNA for the CDR3 is TGTGCCTGGAGCCCAGACGGGACAGGGAACTATGGCTACACCTTC.

The V gene is TRBV18, the J gene TRBJ2-3; 7 bases line up with TRBD1. V gave up 3 bases and J gave up 0 bases; unmatched junction bases: 0. CDR3 size: 14 residues. Germline V gene sequence: CDR1 KGHSH, CDR2 LQKENI. The CDR3 reads CASSPGQSTDTQYF. CDR3 bases: TGTGCCAGCTCACCGGGACAGAGCACAGATACGCAGTATTTT.

The chain combines TRBV5-4 with TRBJ1-3; the match to TRBD1 covers 9 bases. This CDR3 region has 17 residues. Germline V CDR1 and CDR2: SGHNT, YYREEE (reference sequence). The ends lost 0 bases at V and 4 bases at J; junction bases unmatched: 8. The CDR3 DNA reads TGTGCCAGCAGCTTGGGACCACAGGGGGCAGTCGGAAACACCATATATTTT. Amino acid sequence: CASSLGPQGAVGNTIYF. The variable domain in full, completed from reference TRBV5-4 and TRBJ1-3, reads ETGVTQSPTHLIKTRGQQVTLRCSSQSGHNTVSWYQQALGQGPQFIFQYYREEENGRGNFPPRFSGLQFPNYSSELNVNALELDDSALYLCASSLGPQGAVGNTIYFGEGSWLTVV.

This chain uses TRBV6-7 with TRBJ2-3, with TRBD1 matching over 7 bases. TRBV6-7 is identified as an open reading frame with a role that is uncertain. V lost 10 bases to trimming and J lost 2 bases; unmatched junction nucleotides: 9. CDR3 length equals 14 residues. Here the CDR3 DNA reads TGTGCCACCGGCTCGGGACAGTACACAGATACGCAGTATTTT. Protein: CATGSGQYTDTQYF.

The J gene is TRBJ2-3, the V gene TRBV10-3; 7 bases line up with TRBD1. Trimming at V came to 0 bases and at J to 6 bases, leaving 9 bases not matched to a gene. The CDR3 length is 16 residues. The germline V gene has CDR1 ENHRY and CDR2 SYGVKD. CDR3 amino acids: CAISESFRGLSDTQYF. DNA of the CDR3: TGTGCCATCAGTGAGTCTTTTAGGGGGCTTTCGGATACGCAGTATTTT.